What follows describes a single T cell receptor (beta chain). Its antigen remains unknown. The CDR3 sequence is 14 residues long. V was shortened by 2 bases and J by 12 bases, with 18 bases between the two germline ends. CDR1 and CDR2 from the germline V gene are SGHRS and YFSETQ. The data derive from a study of CD8+ T cells in alopecia areata. Treatment indicated: oral pan-JAK inhibitor, 5-10 mg twice daily. The investigators collected lesional scalp punch biopsies and peripheral blood from alopecia areata patients. General study results and limits: Scalp clonality decreased significantly with tofacitinib, and so did expanded CD8+ clones among the top 100. Many of the expanded lesional clones endured in scalp and blood while on tofacitinib.

Extracted RNA was reverse transcribed, and the resulting cDNA served as sequencing template. The repertoire was sequenced with immunoSEQ multiplex PCR; TCRdb's copy has only in-frame clones and lacks some. The sample has 200,000 to 250,000 clones, approximately 38% seen once. The chain combines TRBV5-1 with TRBJ2-1; D perhaps matches TRBD1 (6 bases). The material was CD4+ T cells sorted from blood, obtained between weeks 30 and 35, from a patient treated with tofacitinib. This sequence originates from a human donor with alopecia areata. The CDR3 DNA sequence: TGCGCCAGCAGCTTTAAACAGGGTCGGCTAACGCAGTTCTTC. Translated, it gives CASSFKQGRLTQFF.